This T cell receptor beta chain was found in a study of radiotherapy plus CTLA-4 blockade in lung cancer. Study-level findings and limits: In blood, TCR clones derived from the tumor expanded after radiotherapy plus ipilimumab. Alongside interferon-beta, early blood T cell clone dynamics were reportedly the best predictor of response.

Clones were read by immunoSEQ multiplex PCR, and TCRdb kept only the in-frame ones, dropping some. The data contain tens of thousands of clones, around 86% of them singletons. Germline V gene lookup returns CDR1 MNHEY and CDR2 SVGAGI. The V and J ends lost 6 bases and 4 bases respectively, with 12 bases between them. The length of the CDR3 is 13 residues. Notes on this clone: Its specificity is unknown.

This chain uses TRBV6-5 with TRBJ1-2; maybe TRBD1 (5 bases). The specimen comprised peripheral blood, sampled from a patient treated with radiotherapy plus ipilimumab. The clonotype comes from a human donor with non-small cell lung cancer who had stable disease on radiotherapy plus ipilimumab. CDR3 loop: CASSQTAGYGYTF. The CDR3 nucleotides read TGTGCCAGCAGCCAGACAGCCGGCTATGGCTACACCTTC.